The 19 T cell receptor beta chains reported below all come from one sample, sequenced in a study of blood T cell repertoires in COVID-19 (dated by TCRdb to 2020 to 2021). The receptor library was made with the immunoSEQ multiplex PCR assay. TCRdb obtained this table from immuneACCESS and retained in-frame rearrangements with V and J assigned. These tables miss some clones; where compared with another copy, unresolved V genes account for less than half of the shortfall, and the remainder is unexplained. The sample contains fewer than 350,000 clones, roughly 90% of them found a single time. Together, the top ten hold around 2.8% of the sample. The sequenced sample consisted of PBMCs or T cells enriched from blood (not recorded which). The receptors stem from a man aged 35 to 55 who had been exposed to COVID-19.

A single count supports this clone. The V call is TRBV2, the J call TRBJ2-5; D ambiguous. V lost 6 bases and J lost 5, with 13 bases in between. The CDR3 runs 13 residues. Looked up from germline, CDR1 is SNHLY and CDR2 is FYNNEI. The CDR3 loop reads CASRSVRSETQYF. The CDR3 region has the DNA TGTGCCAGCAGGTCGGTTCGGAGCGAGACCCAGTACTTC.

The V and J genes are TRBV18 and TRBJ2-7; TRBD1 might be the D (6 bases). The CDR3 runs 14 residues. V lost 1 base and J lost 9, with 16 bases in between. CDR1 and CDR2 from the germline V gene are KGHSH and LQKENI. CDR3 in amino acids: CASSPLKRDKMQYF. The CDR3 nucleotides read TGTGCCAGCTCACCACTCAAACGGGACAAAATGCAGTACTTC. Complete variable domain (other parts from reference TRBV18 and TRBJ2-7): NAGVMQNPRHLVRRRGQEARLRCSPMKGHSHVYWYRQLPEEGLKFMVYLQKENIIDESGMPKERFSAEFPKEGPSILRIQQVVRGDSAAYFCASSPLKRDKMQYFGPGTRLTVT.

The rearrangement links TRBV2 to TRBJ2-1, with TRBD2 identical over 7 bases. After removal of 4 bases from V and 5 bases from J, the junction contained 2 bases not matched to a gene. This CDR3 spans 13 amino acids. Germline V gives CDR1 SNHLY, CDR2 FYNNEI. CDR3 DNA: TGTGCCAGCAGTGGGACTAGAGACAATGAGCAGTTCTTC. This gives the protein CASSGTRDNEQFF.

The V and J genes are TRBV28 and TRBJ1-3; D is undetermined. Germline V gene sequence: CDR1 MDHEN, CDR2 SYDVKM. The CDR3 sequence is 13 residues long. CDR3 coding DNA: TGTGCTATACTAAGCCGCTCTGGAAACACCATATATTTT. Its protein product is CAILSRSGNTIYF. Full variable domain (rest looked up from reference TRBV28 and TRBJ1-3): DVKVTQSSRYLVKRTGEKVFLECVQDMDHENMFWYRQDPGLGLRLIYFSYDVKMKEKGDIPEGYSVSREKKERFSLILESASTNQTSMYLCAILSRSGNTIYFGEGSWLTVV.

This clone showed up just once. The chain couples TRBV18 to TRBJ2-3; TRBD2 matches 8 bases. Looked up from germline, CDR1 is KGHSH and CDR2 is LQKENI. Germline trimming cut 8 bases from V and 8 bases from J; bases unmatched to any gene: 15. There are 15 residues in the CDR3. In nucleotides, the CDR3 is TGTGCCAGCCCTTTACCGGGAGGGGCTCTGGGTACGCAGTATTTT. Translation gives CASPLPGGALGTQYF.

J is TRBJ2-5 and V is TRBV5-1; 7 nucleotides align to TRBD2. CDR1 and CDR2 from the germline V gene are SGHRS and YFSETQ. This CDR3 contains 16 residues. J lost 5 bases, V lost 2 bases, and 12 bases had no gene match. CDR3 amino acids: CASSLRAGEERETQYF. CDR3 DNA sequence: TGCGCCAGCAGCTTAAGGGCGGGAGAGGAGAGGGAGACCCAGTACTTC. The variable domain in full, with the rest retrieved from reference TRBV5-1 and TRBJ2-5, is KAGVTQTPRYLIKTRGQQVTLSCSPISGHRSVSWYQQTPGQGLQFLFEYFSETQRNKGNFPGRFSGRQFSNSRSEMNVSTLELGDSALYLCASSLRAGEERETQYFGPGTRLLVL.

This rearrangement joins TRBV11-2 to TRBJ2-1; D is undetermined. With 6 bases removed from V and 8 bases from J, the gap between germline ends came to 17 bases. The CDR3 is 14 amino acids. Looked up from germline, CDR1 is SGHAT and CDR2 is FQNNGV. The chain's CDR3 is CASSRPETPYEQFF. Written as DNA, the CDR3 is TGTGCCAGCAGTCGTCCCGAGACACCATATGAGCAGTTCTTC.

This rearrangement joins TRBV27 to TRBJ2-4; D remains unclear. V was clipped by 3 bases and J by 1 base, with 4 bases between them. CDR1 and CDR2 (germline): MNHEY, SMNVEV (reference sequence). This CDR3 region has 13 residues. CDR3 DNA: TGTGCCAGCAGTTTCCTTGCCAAAAACATTCAGTACTTC. Protein: CASSFLAKNIQYF.

The V gene is TRBV6-1, the J gene TRBJ2-7; the match to TRBD1 covers 7 bases. The ends lost 1 base at V and 1 base at J; junction bases unmatched: 4. The CDR3 has 15 amino acids. Germline CDR1 MNHNS, CDR2 SASEGT. CDR3 DNA sequence: TGTGCCAGCAGTGAAGGCGCAGGGGGTTCCTACGAGCAGTACTTC. Translation gives CASSEGAGGSYEQYF.

J is TRBJ2-7 and V is TRBV6-5; D gene ambiguous. The CDR3 sequence is 13 residues long. Per the germline V gene, CDR1 is MNHEY and CDR2 is SVGAGI. V lost 5 bases, J lost 10 bases, and 18 bases lay in between. The CDR3 is CASSTYVGAPQYF. The CDR3 bases are TGTGCCAGCAGTACCTACGTAGGAGCACCCCAGTACTTC.

This clone was picked up one time. The rearrangement uses TRBV21-1 and TRBJ1-1. TRBV21-1 is shown as a pseudogene. The CDR3 has 12 amino acids. CDR3 amino acids: CASSIMNTEAFF. DNA for the CDR3: TGTGCCAGCAGTATTATGAACACTGAAGCTTTCTTT.

The count of this clone is one. The chain employs TRBV28 and TRBJ1-4; the match to TRBD1 covers 9 bases. There are 17 residues in the CDR3. From germline, CDR1 is MDHEN and CDR2 SYDVKM. Trimming took 2 bases from V and 8 from J; bases not matched to a gene: 12. CDR3 amino acids: CASSLVGQGLLGEKLFF. The CDR3 DNA is TGTGCCAGCAGTTTAGTGGGACAGGGTCTTCTAGGGGAAAAACTGTTTTTT.

The chain has TRBV14 and TRBJ2-7; 10 bases map to TRBD1. Germline CDR1 is SGHDN and CDR2 is FVKESK. CDR3 length: 17 residues. Losses at the gene ends were 4 bases for V and 6 bases for J; bases not matched to a gene: 15. For the CDR3, the DNA is TGTGCCAGCAGCCGAGCCGGGACAGGGGTTTCTCTACGCGAGCAGTACTTC. The encoded protein is CASSRAGTGVSLREQYF.

V usage is TRBV4-1 and J usage is TRBJ2-7; 11 bases line up with TRBD2. V dropped 0 bases and J dropped 3; count of bases not matched to a gene: 1. The CDR3 runs 15 residues. From germline, CDR1 is MGHRA and CDR2 YSYEKL. The CDR3 protein is CASSQETSGSYEQYF. The DNA of the CDR3 is TGCGCCAGCAGCCAAGAAACTAGCGGGAGCTACGAGCAGTACTTC.

V is TRBV7-3 and J is TRBJ2-3, with D perhaps TRBD1 (6 bases). In germline, CDR1 is SGHTA, CDR2 FQGTGA. The germline V and J ends were trimmed by 1 base and 2 bases, with 7 bases remaining between them. The CDR3 has 14 residues. The DNA of the CDR3 is TGTGCCAGCAGCTTAAGGGACAACACAGATACGCAGTATTTT. This gives the protein CASSLRDNTDTQYF.

This CDR3 reads CASRGTVGAGNTIYF. The CDR3 DNA reads TGCGCCAGCAGGGGGACAGTCGGCGCTGGAAACACCATATATTTT. The chain is built from TRBV10-2 and TRBJ1-3; 7 bases agree with TRBD1. The CDR3 totals 15 residues. Germline CDR1 is WSHSY and CDR2 is SAAADI. The V segment lost 6 bases and the J segment 2 bases; nucleotides outside the gene matches: 7.

V gene TRBV7-9 combines with J gene TRBJ2-1, with D possibly being TRBD2 (5 bases). Trimming removed 3 bases from V and 0 bases from J, with 9 bases in between. The length of the CDR3 is 15 residues. Germline V gives CDR1 SEHNR, CDR2 FQNEAQ (reference sequence). The CDR3 region is CASSFTTSSYNEQFF. CDR3 sequence (DNA): TGTGCCAGCAGCTTTACAACTAGCTCCTACAATGAGCAGTTCTTC.

The genes are TRBV29-1 and TRBJ1-1, with TRBD1 matching 8 bases. Unmatched junction bases numbered 14, after V lost 3 bases and J lost 8 bases. Germline values: CDR1 SQVTM, CDR2 ANQGSEA. The length of the CDR3 is 15 residues. CDR3 residues: CSVDRPGGAAWEAFF. CDR3 bases: TGCAGCGTTGACCGTCCAGGGGGCGCGGCATGGGAAGCTTTCTTT.

This clone occurred once. The CDR3 nucleotides are TGTGCCAGCACCTCCATCCCTCGGGGGAGAGGCACCGGGGAGCTGTTTTTT. This translates into CASTSIPRGRGTGELFF. This chain connects TRBV27 to TRBJ2-2; possibly TRBD2 for D (6 bases). Trimming took 7 bases from V and 4 from J, leaving 22 bases between them. The CDR3 has 17 amino acids. CDR1 is MNHEY and CDR2 is SMNVEV in the germline V gene (reference sequence).